This TCR beta chain was obtained from a study of CD8 T cells in ankylosing spondylitis. Regarding the study as a whole: Peripheral blood held disease-linked clones only at relatively low frequency, and these were CD8+. Several highly homologous variants formed a TCR beta motif that appeared characteristic of ankylosing spondylitis blood.

Germline CDR1 is LGHNT and CDR2 is FRNRAP. This CDR3 spans 14 amino acids. The V end lost 1 base, the J end lost 5 bases, and 11 bases lay between the germline ends. This clonotype was seen only a few times. Its antigen is currently unknown. TCRdb reprocessed the 5' RACE reads via MiXCR and lists one record per CDR3 protein. The sample shows about 220,000 distinct CDR3 sequences, around 18% of them seen only once. The sequence derives from a male donor with ankylosing spondylitis. Sample: blood, either unsorted or a sorted T cell fraction (not recorded which). The chain recombines TRBV12-5 with TRBJ2-5; D assignment may be TRBD1 or TRBD2 (5 bases each). The chain's CDR3 is CASGLEGTFETQYF. DNA of the CDR3: TGTGCTAGTGGTTTGGAGGGGACGTTCGAGACCCAGTACTTC.